These 12 T cell receptor beta chains share one sample of origin, sequenced in a study of T cell repertoires in cytomegalovirus infection. These receptors have no known antigen. Each CDR3 protein is one row after TCRdb ran MiXCR on the reads. The table has around 71,000 distinct CDR3 sequences, roughly 37% seen once; the top ten hold approximately 95%. The specimen comprised CD8+ T cells from cultured PBMCs, sampled from culture after CMV antigen stimulation. The source of these receptors is a human donor in good health (CMV status not recorded). Some clones in this sample may be carry-over from other donors' samples.

The table lists this clonotype with a count of one. The chain recombines TRBV12-3 or TRBV12-4 with TRBJ2-5; D not certain. V lost 1 base and J 5 bases, leaving 11 bases between the germline ends. This CDR3 is 14 amino acids long. This chain's CDR3 is CASSLVYGLETQYF. CDR3 nucleotide sequence: TGTGCCAGCAGTTTAGTGTATGGATTGGAGACCCAGTACTTC.

The V gene is TRBV11-2, the J gene TRBJ2-3, with a tentative D call TRBD2 (7 bases). Germline CDR1 SGHAT, CDR2 FQNNGV. The CDR3 sequence is 17 residues long. V was shortened by 4 bases and J by 2 bases, with 19 bases between the two germline ends. CDR3 bases: TGTGCCAGCAGCTCCACCGATGGCGGGGGCCCCACAGATACGCAGTATTTT. Amino acids: CASSSTDGGGPTDTQYF.

This chain connects TRBV7-9 to TRBJ2-7, with 7 bases matching TRBD2. CDR1 SEHNR and CDR2 FQNEAQ come from the germline V gene (reference sequence). CDR3 size: 14 residues. The V and J ends lost 5 bases and 0 bases, in that order; junction bases with no gene match: 4. The CDR3 DNA sequence: TGTGCCAGCAGCCCCAAGCGGGACTCCTACGAGCAGTACTTC. It specifies CASSPKRDSYEQYF.

The chain links TRBV19 to TRBJ1-1; D call uncertain. The CDR3 runs 13 residues. V lost 3 bases and J 3 bases, leaving 8 bases between the germline ends. Germline V gene data show CDR1 as LNHDA and CDR2 as SQIVND (reference sequence). The CDR3 loop is CASSMQVYTEAFF. For the CDR3, the DNA is TGTGCCAGTAGTATGCAGGTGTACACTGAAGCTTTCTTT.

The chain recombines TRBV6-2 or TRBV6-3 with TRBJ1-5, with a tentative D call TRBD1 (5 bases). Trimming cost V 0 bases and J 0 bases, with 12 bases left between them. The CDR3 consists of 17 residues. CDR1 and CDR2 (germline): MNHEY, SVGEGT. CDR3 coding DNA: TGTGCCAGCAGTTACTCTTCCCAGGGAGCTAGCAATCAGCCCCAGCATTTT. Protein product: CASSYSSQGASNQPQHF.

In DNA form, the CDR3 reads TGTGCCAGCAGTTTCACACGACAGCTTGAAAAACTGTTTTTT. This encodes CASSFTRQLEKLFF. V gene TRBV27 combines with J gene TRBJ1-4, with D maybe TRBD1 (5 bases). The CDR3 extends over 14 amino acids. V gave up 3 bases and J gave up 7 bases, with 12 bases separating them. Germline V gene data show CDR1 as MNHEY and CDR2 as SMNVEV (reference sequence).

This clonotype has just one count. The chain uses TRBV28 and TRBJ2-5; D not certain. Trimming cost V 8 bases and J 8 bases, with 12 bases left between them. The CDR3 extends over 11 amino acids. Per the germline V gene, CDR1 is MDHEN and CDR2 is SYDVKM. CDR3 sequence: CASGLQGTQYF. DNA for the CDR3: TGTGCCAGCGGGTTGCAAGGAACCCAGTACTTC.

The chain combines TRBV4-1 with TRBJ2-3; no reliable D call. The germline V gene encodes CDR1 MGHRA and CDR2 YSYEKL. The CDR3 spans 17 residues. V was clipped by 0 bases and J by 1 base, with 14 bases between them. CDR3 DNA sequence: TGCGCCAGCAGCCAAGAAGGCGGCAGGACGCGCACAGATACGCAGTATTTT. Amino acid sequence: CASSQEGGRTRTDTQYF.

This clonotype was seen ten or more times. V and J are TRBV7-6 and TRBJ2-2; the D is unclear. The ends were cut back, 5 bases at V and 4 bases at J, with 5 bases in the middle. Germline lookup yields CDR1 SGHVS and CDR2 FNYEAQ. The CDR3 consists of 12 residues. The CDR3 spells CASSQSTGELFF. The CDR3 nucleotides are TGTGCCAGCAGCCAGAGCACCGGGGAGCTGTTTTTT.

V gene TRBV4-1 combines with J gene TRBJ1-1, with D maybe TRBD1 (6 bases). V gave up 1 base and J gave up 3 bases, with 12 bases separating them. The germline V gene encodes CDR1 MGHRA and CDR2 YSYEKL. This CDR3 has 15 amino acids. The CDR3 is CASSQGWGAYTEAFF. The CDR3 DNA sequence: TGCGCCAGCAGCCAAGGCTGGGGGGCCTACACTGAAGCTTTCTTT.

The chain combines TRBV6-5 with TRBJ2-7; D ambiguous. The CDR3 length is 14 residues. V was clipped by 5 bases and J by 3 bases, with 14 bases between them. CDR1 MNHEY and CDR2 SVGAGI come from the germline V gene. The CDR3 protein is CASSTSSAYYEQYF. In DNA, the CDR3 is TGTGCCAGCAGTACAAGCAGCGCCTACTACGAGCAGTACTTC.

This rearrangement joins TRBV20-1 to TRBJ2-7; TRBD1 matches 7 bases. The CDR3 extends over 14 amino acids. In germline, CDR1 is DFQATT, CDR2 SNEGSKA (reference sequence). Losses at the gene ends were 1 base for V and 1 base for J; bases not matched to a gene: 4. CDR3 sequence: CSARGQGQSYEQYF. CDR3 coding DNA: TGCAGTGCTAGAGGACAGGGTCAGTCCTACGAGCAGTACTTC.